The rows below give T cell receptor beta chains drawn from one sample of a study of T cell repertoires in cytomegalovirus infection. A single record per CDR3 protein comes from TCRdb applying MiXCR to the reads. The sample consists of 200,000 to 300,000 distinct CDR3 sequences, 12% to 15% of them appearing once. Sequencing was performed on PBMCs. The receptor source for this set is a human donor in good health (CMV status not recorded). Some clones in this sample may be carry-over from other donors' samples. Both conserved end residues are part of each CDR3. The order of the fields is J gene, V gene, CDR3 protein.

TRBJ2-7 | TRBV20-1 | CSARDPSGGGYEQYF
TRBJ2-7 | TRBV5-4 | CASSLSEGLLYEQYF
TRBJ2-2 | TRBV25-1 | CASSGTVTGELFF
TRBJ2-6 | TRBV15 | CATSRSRGSGANVLTF
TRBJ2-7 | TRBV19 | CASSLRDNFPSYEQYF
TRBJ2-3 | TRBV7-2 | CASSLASGGGTDTQYF
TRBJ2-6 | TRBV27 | CASSPGGQGALGANVLTF
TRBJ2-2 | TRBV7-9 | CASRSEVASRELFF
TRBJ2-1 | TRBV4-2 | CASSHARGAAYNEQFF
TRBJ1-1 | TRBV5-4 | CASSSRPRGQAEAFF
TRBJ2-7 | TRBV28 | CASSVNYEQYF
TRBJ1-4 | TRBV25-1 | CASSERWIGGSDEKLFF
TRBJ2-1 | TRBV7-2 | CASSLGNEQFF
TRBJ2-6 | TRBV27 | CASSLSLGRTGSGANVLTF
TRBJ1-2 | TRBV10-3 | CAISESQDGYTF
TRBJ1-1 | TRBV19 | CASTTNDRNTEAFF
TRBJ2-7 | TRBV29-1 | CSVEQGHATGEQYF
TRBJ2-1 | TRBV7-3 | CASSLGGGFYNEQFF
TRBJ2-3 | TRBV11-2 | CASSEGQGKPTDTQYF
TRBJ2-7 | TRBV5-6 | CASSSLWGDEQYF
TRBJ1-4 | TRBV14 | CASSQDLTEELFF
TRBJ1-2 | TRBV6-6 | CASSYNPPTGFYGYTF